The 32 T cell receptor beta chains presented below share a single source sample, sequenced in a study of vaccination and CD4 T cells after COVID-19 (dated by TCRdb to the early 2020s). Library generation was performed with PCR. Sequencing took place on an Illumina iSeq 100. At the Johns Hopkins FTIC core, DNA from the cultured CD4+ T cells underwent TCR sequencing with the Oncomine TCR Beta short-read assay. TCRdb reworked the public reads: Q25 trimming with fastp, MiXCR clone assembly, productive beta chains retained. Entries that share a CDR3 protein sequence are merged under the most common genes and DNA. Counted in this sample were nearly 15,000 distinct CDR3 sequences; 50% to 65% of them appeared once. Around 4.5% of the sample goes to the ten largest clones. The treatment or condition label, as the study defines it: roughly 11-day PBMC culture with coronavirus spike peptide pools or control peptides (ViraFEST assay).

No antigen has been assigned to these receptors. Sequenced material: CD4+ T cells from blood, cultured in vitro, taken before SARS-CoV-2 vaccination. The source is a human donor who had recovered from COVID-19.

The chain couples TRBV2 to TRBJ1-4; D gene unclear. Germline CDR1 SNHLY, CDR2 FYNNEI. CDR3 length: 14 amino acids. V dropped 8 bases and J dropped 8 bases, with 18 bases sitting between them. CDR3 sequence: CASRWREEREKLFF. CDR3 nucleotide sequence: TGTGCCAGCCGGTGGAGGGAGGAGAGGGAAAAACTGTTTTTT.

This clonotype was counted between two and nine times. The chain joins TRBV6-1 to TRBJ2-7; tentatively, D is TRBD1 or TRBD2 (5 bases each). Deletions cut 5 bases from V and 9 bases from J, with 14 bases between. The CDR3 runs to 12 residues. Germline values: CDR1 MNHNS, CDR2 SASEGT. CDR3 coding DNA: TGTGCCAGCAGTCCAGAGGGGCACGGGCAGTACTTC. As protein: CASSPEGHGQYF.

The chain links TRBV28 to TRBJ2-1; 7 nucleotides match TRBD1. With V trimmed by 5 bases and J by 2 bases, 9 bases remained unmatched. The CDR3 extends over 16 amino acids. The germline V gene has CDR1 MDHEN and CDR2 SYDVKM. As DNA, the CDR3 is TGTGCCAGCAGTCTTCAACAGGGGTGGGCCTACAATGAGCAGTTCTTC. It specifies CASSLQQGWAYNEQFF.

A few counts support this clonotype. V is TRBV20-1 and J is TRBJ1-5; D is unresolved. The germline V gene encodes CDR1 DFQATT and CDR2 SNEGSKA (reference sequence). The CDR3 totals 11 residues. Trimming took 0 bases from V and 6 from J, leaving 3 bases between them. CDR3: CSAREGQPQHF. The CDR3 nucleotides read TGCAGTGCTAGAGAGGGTCAGCCCCAGCATTTT.

V gene TRBV18 combines with J gene TRBJ2-3; no firm D call. The CDR3 spans 15 residues. Trimming left V 3 bases short and J 4 bases short, with 14 bases between. Germline lookup yields CDR1 KGHSH and CDR2 LQKENI. In nucleotides, the CDR3 is TGTGCCAGCTCACCCGCGCTGACGGCAGCAGATACGCAGTATTTT. Its translation is CASSPALTAADTQYF.

The chain has TRBV27 and TRBJ1-1; D uncertain. Germline assignment: CDR1 MNHEY and CDR2 SMNVEV (reference sequence). This CDR3 is 13 amino acids long. Trimming stripped 5 bases from V and 1 base from J, with 8 bases between. The CDR3 DNA follows: TGTGCCAGCAGTCGACCACAGAACACTGAAGCTTTCTTT. Protein sequence: CASSRPQNTEAFF.

V and J are TRBV19 and TRBJ1-5; D not certain. The CDR3 extends over 12 amino acids. Germline CDR1 reads LNHDA; CDR2 reads SQIVND (reference sequence). V dropped 8 bases and J dropped 0 bases, with 5 bases sitting between them. The CDR3 DNA is TGTGCCAGTTCTAATAGCAATCAGCCCCAGCATTTT. Translated, it gives CASSNSNQPQHF.

The chain carries TRBV20-1 and TRBJ1-1; D call uncertain. The germline V gene has CDR1 DFQATT and CDR2 SNEGSKA (reference sequence). This CDR3 contains 13 residues. V shed 6 bases and J shed 0 bases, with 11 bases lying between them. CDR3 region: CSATPRMNTEAFF. CDR3 coding DNA: TGCAGTGCCACCCCCAGAATGAACACTGAAGCTTTCTTT.

This chain uses TRBV10-1 with TRBJ2-3, with a possible D match to TRBD2 (6 bases). Per the germline V gene, CDR1 is WNHNN and CDR2 is SYGVQD (reference sequence). The CDR3 contains 19 residues. The CDR3 reads CARDARFQRATFSTDTQYF. The CDR3 DNA reads as TGCGCGAGGGATGCACGATTCCAGCGGGCGACCTTTAGCACAGATACGCAGTATTTT.

The rearrangement links TRBV19 to TRBJ2-1; a weak D match, TRBD2 (6 bases). This CDR3 comprises 15 residues. Germline CDR1 LNHDA, CDR2 SQIVND (reference sequence). The V gene lost 5 bases and the J gene lost 5 bases, with 16 bases spanning the gap. The CDR3 bases are TGTGCCAGTAGTTACCTGGCGGGACCCCACAATGAGCAGTTCTTC. This encodes CASSYLAGPHNEQFF.

This clonotype was observed a few times. The rearrangement uses TRBV11-2 and TRBJ2-7; TRBD1 matches at 9 bases. V shed 6 bases and J 7 bases; nucleotides not matched to a gene: 4. Germline loops: CDR1 SGHAT, CDR2 FQNNGV. The CDR3 has 12 amino acids. CDR3 in amino acids: CASRGQGWEQYF. The CDR3 DNA sequence: TGTGCCAGCAGGGGACAGGGATGGGAGCAGTACTTC.

This sequence joins TRBV29-1 and TRBJ2-5; the match to TRBD2 covers 9 bases. V shed 2 bases, J shed 4 bases, and the junction held 8 bases outside the gene matches. The CDR3 is made up of 15 amino acids. CDR1 is SQVTM and CDR2 is ANQGSEA in the germline V gene. CDR3 loop: CSVERVAGVPETQYF. CDR3 bases: TGCAGCGTTGAAAGGGTAGCGGGAGTTCCAGAGACCCAGTACTTC.

This clonotype came up a few times. The V call is TRBV7-2, the J call TRBJ2-2; 9 bases agree with TRBD1. CDR3 size: 16 residues. Germline assignment: CDR1 SGHTA and CDR2 FQGNSA. V shed 5 bases and J 5 bases; nucleotides not matched to a gene: 9. CDR3: CASSAPGQGITGELFF. The CDR3 DNA reads as TGTGCCAGCAGCGCCCCGGGACAGGGTATAACCGGGGAGCTGTTTTTT. Combining the CDR3 with reference TRBV7-2 and TRBJ2-2 gives the whole variable domain GAGVSQSPSNKVTEKGKDVELRCDPISGHTALYWYRQSLGQGLEFLIYFQGNSAPDKSGLPSDRFSAERTGGSVSTLTIQRTQQEDSAVYLCASSAPGQGITGELFFGEGSRLTVL.

This chain joins TRBV7-9 and TRBJ1-1; 10 bases map to TRBD1. V shed 6 bases, J shed 6 bases, and the junction held 10 bases outside the gene matches. The CDR3 contains 15 residues. CDR1 is SEHNR and CDR2 is FQNEAQ in the germline V gene (reference sequence). CDR3 DNA: TGTGCCAGCAGTCGCTCTGACAGGGGGCGTCCTGAAGCTTTCTTT. This translates into CASSRSDRGRPEAFF.

The rearrangement uses TRBV20-1 and TRBJ2-2; 9 bases fit TRBD2. The CDR3 runs to 18 residues. Germline V gene lookup returns CDR1 DFQATT and CDR2 SNEGSKA (reference sequence). Losses at the gene ends were 0 bases for V and 0 bases for J; bases not matched to a gene: 8. The CDR3 sequence is CSARDPWTSATNTGELFF. In DNA form, the CDR3 reads TGCAGTGCTAGAGATCCTTGGACTAGCGCTACGAACACCGGGGAGCTGTTTTTT.

V gene TRBV7-6 combines with J gene TRBJ2-7; D could derive from TRBD1 or TRBD2 (5 bases each). In germline, CDR1 is SGHVS, CDR2 FNYEAQ. CDR3 size: 15 residues. The V gene lost 4 bases and the J gene lost 5 bases, with 18 bases spanning the gap. CDR3 sequence reads: CASSSRPGTIDEQYF. CDR3 nucleotides: TGTGCCAGCAGCTCAAGACCCGGGACCATAGACGAGCAGTACTTC.

This sequence joins TRBV7-2 and TRBJ1-4, with D possibly TRBD1 on 5 matching bases. Germline V gene sequence: CDR1 SGHTA, CDR2 FQGNSA. V was shortened by 1 base and J by 5 bases, with 11 bases between the two germline ends. The CDR3 runs to 15 residues. CDR3 protein: CASSLGLQGNEKLFF. The CDR3 nucleotides are TGTGCCAGCAGCTTAGGCTTGCAGGGAAATGAAAAACTGTTTTTT.

J is TRBJ2-1 and V is TRBV7-9, with 9 positions matching TRBD2. The J segment lost 6 bases and the V segment lost 5 bases, leaving 2 bases of the junction unmatched. Germline loops: CDR1 SEHNR, CDR2 FQNEAQ (reference sequence). The CDR3 loop spans 13 amino acids. The CDR3 sequence: CASSLGLANEQFF. DNA of the CDR3: TGTGCCAGCAGCCTGGGACTAGCCAATGAGCAGTTCTTC.

The chain recombines TRBV20-1 with TRBJ1-5, with D uncertain. This CDR3 has 13 residues. The germline V and J ends were trimmed by 6 bases and 2 bases, with 11 bases remaining between them. Germline-derived CDR1 and CDR2 are DFQATT and SNEGSKA (reference sequence). The CDR3: CSATKEGNQPQHF. For the CDR3, the DNA is TGCAGTGCCACCAAGGAGGGCAATCAGCCCCAGCATTTT.

By proportion, this clonotype is large. V is TRBV6-5 and J is TRBJ1-2; 7 bases map to TRBD1. The ends lost 4 bases at V and 5 bases at J; junction bases unmatched: 7. This CDR3 contains 14 residues. Germline V gene sequence: CDR1 MNHEY, CDR2 SVGAGI. The chain's CDR3 is CASSSDRAPYGYTF. CDR3 bases: TGTGCCAGCAGTTCCGACAGGGCCCCTTATGGCTACACCTTC.

This clonotype was seen a handful of times. This sequence joins TRBV20-1 and TRBJ1-1; a weak D match, TRBD1 (6 bases). In germline, CDR1 is DFQATT, CDR2 SNEGSKA (reference sequence). The V end lost 5 bases, the J end lost 5 bases, and 12 bases lay between the germline ends. The CDR3 totals 12 residues. The CDR3 region is CSALSQGTEAFF. The DNA for the CDR3 is TGCAGTGCTCTGTCGCAGGGGACTGAAGCTTTCTTT.

The V call is TRBV29-1, the J call TRBJ2-3; 8 positions match TRBD2. CDR1 is SQVTM, CDR2 ANQGSEA, per germline. The trim removed 3 bases at V and 2 bases at J, leaving 4 bases unmatched. This CDR3 is built from 14 residues. CDR3 bases: TGCAGCGTTGACGGGGGGGCGCCCACAGATACGCAGTATTTT. Translated, it gives CSVDGGAPTDTQYF.

The CDR3 coding sequence is TGCAGTGCTAGAGATCTCCGGGTCACTGAAGCTTTCTTT. This translates into CSARDLRVTEAFF. The rearrangement joins TRBV20-1 to TRBJ1-1; no definite D call. The CDR3 is made up of 13 amino acids. Germline V gene lookup returns CDR1 DFQATT and CDR2 SNEGSKA (reference sequence). V lost 0 bases to trimming and J lost 4 bases, with 9 bases between them.

The chain recombines TRBV2 with TRBJ2-2; TRBD2 aligns across 7 bases. Unmatched junction bases numbered 2, after V lost 6 bases and J lost 4 bases. Looked up from germline, CDR1 is SNHLY and CDR2 is FYNNEI. The CDR3 totals 13 residues. Here the CDR3 reads CASRGRVTGELFF. Written as DNA, the CDR3 is TGTGCCAGCAGGGGGAGGGTCACCGGGGAGCTGTTTTTT.

A note on this clonotype: Mismatch with germline at one junction end may stem from a read error. The rearrangement joins TRBV10-3 to TRBJ2-5; TRBD1 matches 7 bases. The CDR3 is 13 amino acids. Germline CDR1 and CDR2: ENHRY and SYGVKD. CDR3 nucleotide sequence: TGTGTCATCAGTGACAGGGTGATAGCGACCCAGTACTTC. It codes for CVISDRVIATQYF.

The V and J genes are TRBV20-1 and TRBJ2-5, with D tentatively TRBD2 (7 bases). Trimming took 2 bases from V and 5 from J, leaving 9 bases between them. The CDR3 sequence is 12 residues long. Germline V gene lookup returns CDR1 DFQATT and CDR2 SNEGSKA (reference sequence). CDR3 coding DNA: TGCAGTGCTAGATGGGGGGGCGAGACCCAGTACTTC. Its translation: CSARWGGETQYF.

This chain joins TRBV12-3 or TRBV12-4 and TRBJ2-5; TRBD2 matches at 7 bases. V lost 7 bases and J lost 3; bases outside the gene matches: 11. This CDR3 contains 15 residues. CDR3 sequence reads: CASTPGGGVEETQYF. Here the CDR3 DNA reads TGTGCCAGCACCCCGGGGGGAGGGGTAGAAGAGACCCAGTACTTC.

The CDR3 loop reads CASSFGSSNTEAFF. DNA of the CDR3: TGTGCCAGCAGCTTCGGCAGTTCGAACACTGAAGCTTTCTTT. V gene TRBV11-2 combines with J gene TRBJ1-1, with no clear D. CDR1 and CDR2 (germline): SGHAT, FQNNGV. CDR3 size: 14 residues. The V and J ends lost 3 bases and 1 base respectively, with 9 bases between them.

The genes are TRBV7-6 and TRBJ2-5; D remains ambiguous. The CDR3 runs to 15 residues. In germline, CDR1 is SGHVS, CDR2 FNYEAQ. V lost 2 bases to trimming and J lost 4 bases, with 14 bases between them. The DNA for the CDR3 is TGTGCCAGCAGCTTAAACATACTGGGTGGAGAGACCCAGTACTTC. This sequence encodes CASSLNILGGETQYF.

This clonotype was counted only a few times. This chain uses TRBV20-1 with TRBJ2-3; D gene ambiguous. The CDR3 is made up of 10 amino acids. The V gene's germline CDR1 is DFQATT and CDR2 SNEGSKA (reference sequence). Trimming took off 8 bases at V and 5 bases at J, with 8 bases between the two ends. The CDR3 DNA reads TGCAGTCGTATGAGAGATACGCAGTATTTT. Residues: CSRMRDTQYF.

This chain connects TRBV2 to TRBJ1-5; D gene uncertain. The germline gives CDR1 SNHLY, CDR2 FYNNEI. The CDR3 has 15 amino acids. Trimming took off 7 bases at V and 4 bases at J, with 17 bases between the two ends. The CDR3 loop is CASTLNPGLNQPQHF. CDR3 DNA sequence: TGTGCCAGCACCTTGAACCCTGGACTTAATCAGCCCCAGCATTTT.

V usage is TRBV25-1 and J usage is TRBJ2-7; 7 bases fit TRBD1. With 6 bases clipped from V and 4 bases from J, the junction kept 9 bases outside the gene matches. This CDR3 comprises 14 residues. Germline CDR1 and CDR2: MGHDK and SYGVNS. CDR3 coding DNA: TGTGCCAGCAGAGAGTCAGGGGGTTTGTACGAGCAGTACTTC. Translating it yields CASRESGGLYEQYF.